The 24 T cell receptor beta chains presented below share a single source sample, sequenced in a study of radiotherapy plus CTLA-4 blockade in lung cancer. Here immunoSEQ multiplex PCR was the method, and the copy in TCRdb shows in-frame clones only, minus some. Of about 80,000 clones listed, around nine tenths were seen once; the top ten hold around 0.85%. Sequencing used peripheral blood, obtained from a patient treated with radiotherapy plus ipilimumab. Every receptor here comes from a human donor with non-small cell lung cancer who had stable disease on radiotherapy plus ipilimumab.

The CDR3: CASGSGGEKLFF. As DNA, the CDR3 is TGTGCCAGCGGTTCAGGGGGCGAAAAACTGTTTTTT. This chain joins TRBV6-6 and TRBJ1-4, with 8 bases matching TRBD1. There are 12 residues in the CDR3. V trimming: 8 bases; J trimming: 8 bases; junction bases outside the gene matches: 4. Germline V gives CDR1 MNHNY, CDR2 SVGAGI (reference sequence).

The genes are TRBV2 and TRBJ2-7; D is perhaps TRBD1 or TRBD2 (6 bases each). Germline V gene sequence: CDR1 SNHLY, CDR2 FYNNEI. The CDR3 totals 16 residues. Trimming removed 3 bases from V and 0 bases from J, with 15 bases in between. CDR3 amino acids: CASSDPGALSSYEQYF. Written as DNA, the CDR3 is TGTGCCAGCAGTGATCCGGGGGCACTGAGCTCCTACGAGCAGTACTTC.

The CDR3 DNA sequence: TGCGCCAGCGGAGGGAGGGGAAGGCAAGAGACCCAGTACTTC. This translates into CASGGRGRQETQYF. The chain is built from TRBV5-1 and TRBJ2-5; 7 nucleotides match TRBD2. Germline V gene sequence: CDR1 SGHRS, CDR2 YFSETQ. The CDR3 is 14 residues long. V shed 7 bases, J shed 2 bases, and the junction held 8 bases outside the gene matches.

This clone has more than one count but fewer than ten. The chain employs TRBV4-1 and TRBJ2-2, with TRBD1 matching 7 bases. V gave up 4 bases and J gave up 0 bases; unmatched junction bases: 5. Per the germline V gene, CDR1 is MGHRA and CDR2 is YSYEKL. CDR3 length: 16 residues. The CDR3: CASSRATGPNTGELFF. DNA for the CDR3: TGCGCCAGCAGCCGAGCGACAGGGCCGAACACCGGGGAGCTGTTTTTT.

This clone was detected a few times. This chain uses TRBV28 with TRBJ2-1, with 10 bases aligning to TRBD2. The junction had 10 bases not matched to a gene; V was cut back by 6 bases and J by 8 bases. The germline V gene has CDR1 MDHEN and CDR2 SYDVKM. The CDR3 contains 15 residues. The DNA for the CDR3 is TGTGCCAGCAGCCCAAGCGGGAGGGCCCTCTATGAGCAGTTCTTC. Protein: CASSPSGRALYEQFF. Complete variable domain (other parts from reference TRBV28 and TRBJ2-1): DVKVTQSSRYLVKRTGEKVFLECVQDMDHENMFWYRQDPGLGLRLIYFSYDVKMKEKGDIPEGYSVSREKKERFSLILESASTNQTSMYLCASSPSGRALYEQFFGPGTRLTVL.

The V call is TRBV5-6, the J call TRBJ1-5, with a weak D call TRBD1 (5 bases). V dropped 4 bases and J dropped 1 base, with 9 bases sitting between them. The CDR3 totals 14 residues. In germline, CDR1 is SGHDT, CDR2 YYEEEE. The CDR3 DNA is TGTGCCAGCAGCCGGGGGAGGAGCAATCAGCCCCAGCATTTT. This encodes CASSRGRSNQPQHF.

The chain combines TRBV13 with TRBJ2-5; no firm D call. Judging by the DNA end, TRBJ2-7 fits better; the J call may be wrong. The length of the CDR3 is 14 residues. Germline CDR1 PRHDT, CDR2 FYEKMQ (reference sequence). CDR3 protein: CASSLGQSNYEQYF. The CDR3 region has the DNA TGTGCCAGCAGCTTAGGGCAGTCGAACTACGAGCAGTACTTC.

The chain employs TRBV19 and TRBJ1-5; unclear D gene. V lost 7 bases, J lost 0 bases, and 16 bases lay in between. Germline V gene lookup returns CDR1 LNHDA and CDR2 SQIVND (reference sequence). CDR3 length equals 16 residues. CDR3 coding DNA: TGTGCCAGTATGGAGGGTCTTCCCTATAGCAATCAGCCCCAGCATTTT. Translating gives CASMEGLPYSNQPQHF. Combining the CDR3 with reference TRBV19 and TRBJ1-5 gives the whole variable domain DGGITQSPKYLFRKEGQNVTLSCEQNLNHDAMYWYRQDPGQGLRLIYYSQIVNDFQKGDIAEGYSVSREKKESFPLTVTSAQKNPTAFYLCASMEGLPYSNQPQHFGDGTRLSIL.

This clone was seen more than once but under ten times. V and J are TRBV18 and TRBJ2-7; 7 bases agree with TRBD1. CDR3 size: 14 residues. CDR1 and CDR2 (germline): KGHSH, LQKENI. The ends lost 3 bases at V and 2 bases at J; junction bases unmatched: 4. This CDR3 reads CASSPAGTAYEQYF. The CDR3 nucleotides are TGTGCCAGCTCACCCGCCGGGACAGCCTACGAGCAGTACTTC.

The V call is TRBV7-8, the J call TRBJ2-5, with 10 bases fitting TRBD2. There are 17 residues in the CDR3. Germline V lookup: CDR1 SGHVS, CDR2 FQNEAQ. The V and J ends lost 5 bases and 4 bases, in that order; junction bases with no gene match: 13. The CDR3 DNA sequence: TGTGCCAGCAGCATCGGGGGAGCGGGGGGGCCGGGAGAGACCCAGTACTTC. Protein sequence: CASSIGGAGGPGETQYF. Using reference TRBV7-8 and TRBJ2-5 for the parts outside the CDR3, the full variable domain is GAGVSQSPRYKVAKRGQDVALRCDPISGHVSLFWYQQALGQGPEFLTYFQNEAQLDKSGLPSDRFFAERPEGSVSTLKIQRTQQEDSAVYLCASSIGGAGGPGETQYFGPGTRLLVL.

This clone was picked up a small number of times. Mismatch with germline at one junction end may stem from a read error. This chain links TRBV7-7 with TRBJ2-1; D may be TRBD2 (6 bases). This CDR3 has 20 amino acids. Germline V gene lookup returns CDR1 SSHAT and CDR2 FNYEAQ (reference sequence). CDR3 DNA sequence: TGTGCTAGCAGCTTAATCCACCTGGGACGGGAGACGTATTTCTACAATGAGCAGTTCTTC. Encoded protein: CASSLIHLGRETYFYNEQFF.

This clone occurred once. This sequence joins TRBV2 and TRBJ2-1, with 8 bases lining up with TRBD1. Germline V gene sequence: CDR1 SNHLY, CDR2 FYNNEI. This CDR3 region has 15 residues. V shed 7 bases, J shed 8 bases, and the junction held 13 bases outside the gene matches. Here the CDR3 DNA reads TGTGCCAGCACCCAACAGGGGGGATCTAGGGATGAGCAGTTCTTC. Encoded protein: CASTQQGGSRDEQFF.

The V gene is TRBV6-1, the J gene TRBJ1-4; D is perhaps TRBD1 (5 bases). The germline CDR1 and CDR2 sequences are MNHNS and SASEGT. There are 15 residues in the CDR3. Trimming cost V 8 bases and J 8 bases, with 21 bases left between them. The CDR3 spells CASGPGLGGREKLFF. The CDR3 nucleotides are TGTGCCAGCGGGCCAGGGTTGGGGGGTAGGGAAAAACTGTTTTTT.

The chain has TRBV7-3 and TRBJ2-3, with D maybe TRBD2 (5 bases). V was pared by 2 bases and J by 4 bases, with 10 bases between. CDR1 is SGHTA and CDR2 is FQGTGA in the germline V gene. The CDR3 is made up of 14 amino acids. CDR3: CASSLGESPDTQYF. The CDR3 DNA reads TGTGCCAGCAGCTTAGGGGAGTCCCCAGATACGCAGTATTTT.

The chain employs TRBV15 and TRBJ2-3, with 13 bases aligning to TRBD2. V dropped 0 bases and J dropped 0; count of bases not matched to a gene: 3. Germline CDR1 and CDR2: LNHNV and YYDKDF (reference sequence). The CDR3 is 18 amino acids. CDR3 sequence (DNA): TGTGCCACCAGCAGAGAACTAGCGGGAGGGCCTAGCACAGATACGCAGTATTTT. Protein sequence: CATSRELAGGPSTDTQYF.

V is TRBV5-6 and J is TRBJ1-2; D gene ambiguous. Trimming stripped 0 bases from V and 7 bases from J, with 10 bases between. The CDR3 has 13 amino acids. Germline V gene sequence: CDR1 SGHDT, CDR2 YYEEEE. CDR3 DNA: TGTGCCAGCAGCTTGGCCGGAGGCGGTGGCTACACCTTC. Residues: CASSLAGGGGYTF.

The chain combines TRBV9 with TRBJ2-2, with D maybe TRBD1 (6 bases). Between the trimmed V and J ends, which lost 5 bases and 0 bases, there was a span of 11 bases. CDR3 length equals 15 residues. The germline CDR1 and CDR2 sequences are SGDLS and YYNGEE. The CDR3 DNA follows: TGTGCCAGCAGAACTACAGGGACGAACACCGGGGAGCTGTTTTTT. Its translation: CASRTTGTNTGELFF.

This chain connects TRBV6-1 to TRBJ2-2; D uncertain. The CDR3 covers 15 residues. Germline-derived CDR1 and CDR2 are MNHNS and SASEGT. Trimming took 0 bases from V and 1 from J, leaving 6 bases between them. CDR3 loop: CASSEALGNTGELFF. Written as DNA, the CDR3 is TGTGCCAGCAGTGAAGCGCTTGGGAACACCGGGGAGCTGTTTTTT.

The rearrangement joins TRBV10-2 to TRBJ1-5; maybe TRBD1 (6 bases). The CDR3 is 13 residues long. V was shortened by 2 bases and J by 10 bases, with 12 bases between the two germline ends. Per germline, CDR1 WSHSY and CDR2 SAAADI. CDR3 in amino acids: CASSETDSAPQHF. CDR3 nucleotide sequence: TGCGCCAGCAGTGAGACGGACAGTGCCCCCCAGCATTTT.

The rearrangement joins TRBV6-6 to TRBJ2-2; D is perhaps TRBD1 (5 bases). Trimming took 4 bases from V and 2 from J, leaving 14 bases between them. This CDR3 comprises 16 residues. Germline-derived CDR1 and CDR2 are MNHNY and SVGAGI (reference sequence). The CDR3 sequence is CASSLVGALNTGELFF. The CDR3 nucleotides are TGTGCCAGCAGTTTGGTAGGGGCCCTCAACACCGGGGAGCTGTTTTTT.

A remark on this clone: One junction end does not reproduce the germline sequence, and a read error may be involved. The rearrangement uses TRBV7-7 and TRBJ2-5; D gene ambiguous. The germline V gene has CDR1 SSHAT and CDR2 FNYEAQ (reference sequence). This CDR3 is built from 14 residues. CDR3 sequence reads: CASSFRPSGETQYF. The DNA of the CDR3 is TGTGCTAGCAGCTTCAGGCCTAGTGGAGAGACCCAGTACTTC.

The rearrangement uses TRBV7-6 and TRBJ1-3, with D tentatively TRBD1 (5 bases). V dropped 5 bases and J dropped 0 bases, with 11 bases sitting between them. The CDR3 covers 15 residues. The germline V gene has CDR1 SGHVS and CDR2 FNYEAQ. As DNA, the CDR3 is TGTGCCAGCAGCGCCGGGACGGACTCTGGAAACACCATATATTTT. As protein: CASSAGTDSGNTIYF.

This clone was seen only a few times. The chain recombines TRBV6-1 with TRBJ2-1; 11 bases agree with TRBD1. Germline V lookup: CDR1 MNHNS, CDR2 SASEGT. This CDR3 region has 17 residues. With 1 base clipped from V and 4 bases from J, the junction kept 6 bases outside the gene matches. CDR3 coding DNA: TGTGCCAGCAGTGAAGTATTGGGGACAGGGGGGTACAATGAGCAGTTCTTC. Translating gives CASSEVLGTGGYNEQFF.

The chain uses TRBV4-1 and TRBJ1-3, with TRBD1 identical over 7 bases. Germline lookup yields CDR1 MGHRA and CDR2 YSYEKL. V lost 2 bases, J lost 3 bases, and 10 bases stayed unmatched. The CDR3 has 17 amino acids. CDR3 nucleotides: TGCGCCAGCAGCCAACAACCATACGACAGGGATGGAAACACCATATATTTT. Protein product: CASSQQPYDRDGNTIYF.